The rows below give T cell receptor beta chains drawn from one sample of a study of post-analysis software for immune sequencing data. TCRdb reprocessed the PCR reads via MiXCR and lists one record per CDR3 protein. The repertoire has about 260,000 distinct CDR3 sequences, 35% to 45% of them found once; the top ten carry less than 6%. Sequences were obtained from blood. All receptors come from a girl between 5 and 17 years old with multiple sclerosis. Each CDR3 is given with its conserved first and last residue. D genes are given only for firm matches. Expanded clones get a size class; other rows say once, few or many, or leave the size out.

clone size: few
V gene: TRBV28
J gene: TRBJ1-2
D gene: .
CDR3 protein: CASSLALQRYGYTF
CDR3 DNA: TGTGCCAGCAGTTTAGCCCTTCAACGGTATGGCTACACCTTC

clone size: many
V gene: TRBV2
J gene: TRBJ1-6
D gene: TRBD1
CDR3 protein: CASSAGTGGNSPLHF
CDR3 DNA: TGTGCCAGCAGTGCCGGGACAGGGGGCAATTCACCCCTCCACTTT

clone size: .
V gene: TRBV10-3
J gene: TRBJ2-7
D gene: .
CDR3 protein: CASSLLSHEQYF
CDR3 DNA: TGTGCCAGCAGTTTGTTATCCCACGAGCAGTACTTC

clone size: many
V gene: TRBV10-3
J gene: TRBJ1-2
D gene: .
CDR3 protein: CAISESWTANTYGYTF
CDR3 DNA: TGTGCCATCAGTGAGTCGTGGACAGCCAACACTTATGGCTACACCTTC

clone size: .
V gene: TRBV5-1
J gene: TRBJ1-2
D gene: .
CDR3 protein: CASSLAGQDYYYGYTF
CDR3 DNA: TGCGCCAGCAGCTTGGCCGGGCAGGACTATTACTATGGCTACACCTTC

clone size: .
V gene: TRBV20-1
J gene: TRBJ2-7
D gene: TRBD2
CDR3 protein: CSATSGRALYEQYF
CDR3 DNA: TGCAGTGCTACCAGCGGGAGGGCCCTCTACGAGCAGTACTTC

clone size: many
V gene: TRBV4-1
J gene: TRBJ1-4
D gene: .
CDR3 protein: CASSQIGTRDEKLFF
CDR3 DNA: TGCGCCAGCAGCCAAATAGGGACAAGAGATGAAAAACTGTTTTTT

clone size: many
V gene: TRBV5-5
J gene: TRBJ2-3
D gene: TRBD1
CDR3 protein: CASSWGTGSPDTQYF
CDR3 DNA: TGTGCCAGCAGCTGGGGGACAGGGAGCCCAGATACGCAGTATTTT

clone size: few
V gene: TRBV19
J gene: TRBJ2-3
D gene: .
CDR3 protein: CASSILPTDTQYF
CDR3 DNA: TGTGCCAGTAGTATCCTGCCCACAGATACGCAGTATTTT

clone size: many
V gene: TRBV6-1
J gene: TRBJ2-1
D gene: TRBD1
CDR3 protein: CASSPGQGTLSSYNEQFF
CDR3 DNA: TGTGCCAGCAGTCCGGGACAGGGGACCCTTAGCTCCTACAATGAGCAGTTCTTC

clone size: many
V gene: TRBV6-5
J gene: TRBJ1-2
D gene: .
CDR3 protein: CASSYFGARPYGYTF
CDR3 DNA: TGTGCCAGCAGTTATTTCGGGGCCAGGCCCTATGGCTACACCTTC

clone size: few
V gene: TRBV9
J gene: TRBJ1-5
D gene: .
CDR3 protein: CASSVDPRGGPQHF
CDR3 DNA: TGTGCCAGCAGCGTAGACCCTCGGGGGGGGCCCCAGCATTTT

clone size: .
V gene: TRBV2
J gene: TRBJ2-5
D gene: TRBD1
CDR3 protein: CASNRGADQETQYF
CDR3 DNA: TGTGCCAGCAACAGGGGAGCGGACCAAGAGACCCAGTACTTC

clone size: many
V gene: TRBV12-3/TRBV12-4
J gene: TRBJ1-1
D gene: .
CDR3 protein: CASIAGQINTEAFF
CDR3 DNA: TGTGCCAGCATCGCCGGACAGATAAACACTGAAGCTTTCTTT

clone size: once
V gene: TRBV5-1
J gene: TRBJ2-7
D gene: TRBD2
CDR3 protein: CASSLAGLAGGGYEQYF
CDR3 DNA: TGCGCCAGCAGCTTGGCGGGACTAGCGGGAGGTGGCTACGAGCAGTACTTC

clone size: .
V gene: TRBV29-1
J gene: TRBJ2-7
D gene: .
CDR3 protein: CSVEGGGLYEQYF
CDR3 DNA: TGCAGCGTTGAAGGCGGGGGCCTCTACGAGCAGTACTTC

clone size: .
V gene: TRBV12-3/TRBV12-4
J gene: TRBJ2-6
D gene: .
CDR3 protein: CASSWAPAGDYSGANVLTF
CDR3 DNA: TGTGCCAGCAGTTGGGCCCCGGCAGGTGATTACTCTGGGGCCAACGTCCTGACTTTC

clone size: .
V gene: TRBV9
J gene: TRBJ1-2
D gene: .
CDR3 protein: CASSVGGPEGYGYTF
CDR3 DNA: TGTGCCAGCAGCGTAGGAGGCCCCGAGGGTTATGGCTACACCTTC

clone size: many
V gene: TRBV12-3/TRBV12-4
J gene: TRBJ2-7
D gene: .
CDR3 protein: CASSGDKSEQYF
CDR3 DNA: TGTGCCAGCAGTGGGGACAAATCCGAGCAGTACTTC

clone size: .
V gene: TRBV12-3/TRBV12-4
J gene: TRBJ1-2
D gene: .
CDR3 protein: CASSLGGQISYGYTF
CDR3 DNA: TGTGCCAGCAGTTTAGGGGGGCAGATTTCCTATGGCTACACCTTC

clone size: few
V gene: TRBV29-1
J gene: TRBJ2-5
D gene: TRBD2
CDR3 protein: CSVLGVVGLAERQETQYF
CDR3 DNA: TGCAGCGTTCTGGGGGTTGTAGGGCTAGCGGAGCGCCAAGAGACCCAGTACTTC

clone size: many
V gene: TRBV24-1
J gene: TRBJ2-1
D gene: .
CDR3 protein: CATSDYAGEQFF
CDR3 DNA: TGTGCCACCAGTGATTATGCGGGTGAGCAGTTCTTC

clone size: many
V gene: TRBV12-3/TRBV12-4
J gene: TRBJ2-3
D gene: .
CDR3 protein: CASSLWGRNTQYF
CDR3 DNA: TGTGCCAGCAGTTTATGGGGGAGAAATACGCAGTATTTT

clone size: .
V gene: TRBV29-1
J gene: TRBJ1-2
D gene: .
CDR3 protein: CSVKVKTDYYGYTF
CDR3 DNA: TGCAGCGTTAAAGTCAAGACTGATTATTATGGCTACACCTTC

clone size: .
V gene: TRBV20-1
J gene: TRBJ2-1
D gene: .
CDR3 protein: CSARSQPGYNEQFF
CDR3 DNA: TGCAGTGCTAGAAGTCAACCCGGATACAATGAGCAGTTCTTC

clone size: .
V gene: TRBV5-1
J gene: TRBJ2-7
D gene: TRBD1
CDR3 protein: CASSLGNILTGRYEQYF
CDR3 DNA: TGCGCCAGCAGCTTGGGAAATATACTGACAGGGCGCTACGAGCAGTACTTC

clone size: many
V gene: TRBV29-1
J gene: TRBJ1-1
D gene: TRBD1
CDR3 protein: CSGGQTNTEAFF
CDR3 DNA: TGCAGCGGGGGACAGACGAACACTGAAGCTTTCTTT

clone size: .
V gene: TRBV7-2
J gene: TRBJ1-2
D gene: .
CDR3 protein: CASSSRTVAFEGYTF
CDR3 DNA: TGTGCCAGCAGCTCCCGGACGGTTGCTTTCGAGGGCTACACCTTC

clone size: .
V gene: TRBV12-3/TRBV12-4
J gene: TRBJ2-3
D gene: TRBD2
CDR3 protein: CASSRRERGDTQYF
CDR3 DNA: TGTGCCAGCAGTAGGCGGGAGAGGGGAGATACGCAGTATTTT

clone size: few
V gene: TRBV27
J gene: TRBJ1-2
D gene: .
CDR3 protein: CASSAVTGNNYGYTF
CDR3 DNA: TGTGCCAGCAGCGCTGTAACCGGGAATAACTATGGCTACACCTTC

clone size: few
V gene: TRBV28
J gene: TRBJ1-1
D gene: .
CDR3 protein: CASTRGYTEAFF
CDR3 DNA: TGTGCCAGCACTCGGGGGTACACTGAAGCTTTCTTT

clone size: many
V gene: TRBV4-1
J gene: TRBJ1-5
D gene: .
CDR3 protein: CASSHEPRGRPQHF
CDR3 DNA: TGCGCCAGCAGCCATGAACCCCGGGGTCGACCCCAGCATTTT

clone size: many
V gene: TRBV29-1
J gene: TRBJ2-1
D gene: .
CDR3 protein: CSEAEYNEQFF
CDR3 DNA: TGCAGCGAGGCCGAATACAATGAGCAGTTCTTC

clone size: .
V gene: TRBV20-1
J gene: TRBJ2-7
D gene: TRBD2
CDR3 protein: CSVPIGEGHEQYF
CDR3 DNA: TGCAGTGTCCCGATAGGGGAGGGGCACGAGCAGTACTTC

clone size: few
V gene: TRBV5-1
J gene: TRBJ2-7
D gene: .
CDR3 protein: CASSPDASSYEQYF
CDR3 DNA: TGCGCCAGCAGCCCGGACGCGAGCTCCTACGAGCAGTACTTC

clone size: many
V gene: TRBV12-3/TRBV12-4
J gene: TRBJ2-7
D gene: TRBD2
CDR3 protein: CASSRSGASYEQYF
CDR3 DNA: TGTGCCAGCAGTCGAAGCGGGGCGTCCTACGAGCAGTACTTC

clone size: .
V gene: TRBV2
J gene: TRBJ2-3
D gene: TRBD2
CDR3 protein: CASRGTWLAGADTQYF
CDR3 DNA: TGTGCCAGCAGGGGGACGTGGCTAGCGGGCGCAGATACGCAGTATTTT

clone size: .
V gene: TRBV5-1
J gene: TRBJ1-1
D gene: .
CDR3 protein: CAGSESFKENTEAFF
CDR3 DNA: TGCGCCGGCAGCGAGTCCTTTAAGGAGAACACTGAAGCTTTCTTT

clone size: many
V gene: TRBV7-3
J gene: TRBJ1-2
D gene: TRBD1
CDR3 protein: CASSLGTESSYTF
CDR3 DNA: TGTGCCAGCAGCTTGGGGACAGAGTCGAGCTACACCTTC

clone size: few
V gene: TRBV7-2
J gene: TRBJ1-4
D gene: .
CDR3 protein: CASSLTWPLDNEKLFF
CDR3 DNA: TGTGCCAGCAGCTTGACCTGGCCGCTCGATAATGAAAAACTGTTTTTT

clone size: many
V gene: TRBV10-3
J gene: TRBJ1-5
D gene: .
CDR3 protein: CAIRGPGDQPQHF
CDR3 DNA: TGTGCCATCAGAGGGCCAGGGGATCAGCCCCAGCATTTT

clone size: many
V gene: TRBV12-3/TRBV12-4
J gene: TRBJ1-2
D gene: .
CDR3 protein: CASNLDNYGYTF
CDR3 DNA: TGTGCCAGCAACCTCGATAACTATGGCTACACCTTC

clone size: few
V gene: TRBV2
J gene: TRBJ1-1
D gene: .
CDR3 protein: CASTPRRQEGNTEAFF
CDR3 DNA: TGTGCCAGCACCCCTAGGAGACAGGAAGGGAACACTGAAGCTTTCTTT

clone size: few
V gene: TRBV28
J gene: TRBJ1-6
D gene: .
CDR3 protein: CASSYPPEQGNSPLHF
CDR3 DNA: TGTGCCAGCAGTTACCCTCCTGAACAAGGAAATTCACCCCTCCACTTT

clone size: .
V gene: TRBV7-6
J gene: TRBJ2-1
D gene: TRBD1
CDR3 protein: CASSLTTGYSSYNEQFF
CDR3 DNA: TGTGCCAGCAGCTTAACGACAGGGTACAGCTCCTACAATGAGCAGTTCTTC

clone size: .
V gene: TRBV14
J gene: TRBJ2-5
D gene: TRBD2
CDR3 protein: CASAAGEETQYF
CDR3 DNA: TGTGCCAGCGCGGCGGGAGAAGAGACCCAGTACTTC

clone size: .
V gene: TRBV7-3
J gene: TRBJ2-1
D gene: .
CDR3 protein: CASSLVGALGRGYNEQFF
CDR3 DNA: TGTGCCAGCAGCTTAGTTGGGGCACTTGGAAGGGGATACAATGAGCAGTTCTTC

clone size: many
V gene: TRBV7-2
J gene: TRBJ2-1
D gene: .
CDR3 protein: CASSPAVPGSYNEQFF
CDR3 DNA: TGTGCCAGCAGCCCCGCGGTCCCAGGGTCCTACAATGAGCAGTTCTTC

clone size: .
V gene: TRBV9
J gene: TRBJ2-1
D gene: .
CDR3 protein: CASSDRLDPGRDEQFF
CDR3 DNA: TGTGCCAGCAGCGACCGCCTGGATCCAGGTAGGGATGAGCAGTTCTTC

clone size: .
V gene: TRBV5-1
J gene: TRBJ2-2
D gene: TRBD1
CDR3 protein: CASSVGQGITGELFF
CDR3 DNA: TGCGCCAGCAGCGTAGGACAGGGGATCACCGGGGAGCTGTTTTTT

clone size: .
V gene: TRBV10-3
J gene: TRBJ2-3
D gene: .
CDR3 protein: CAISDPKGSDTQYF
CDR3 DNA: TGTGCCATCAGTGACCCCAAGGGTTCAGATACGCAGTATTTT

clone size: .
V gene: TRBV6-1
J gene: TRBJ1-2
D gene: .
CDR3 protein: CASSEFPEGRSNYGYTF
CDR3 DNA: TGTGCCAGCAGTGAGTTCCCCGAAGGGCGCAGCAACTATGGCTACACCTTC

clone size: many
V gene: TRBV7-6
J gene: TRBJ1-6
D gene: .
CDR3 protein: CASSLDPTGSNSPLHF
CDR3 DNA: TGTGCCAGCAGCTTAGACCCCACAGGGTCAAATTCACCCCTCCACTTT

clone size: .
V gene: TRBV7-9
J gene: TRBJ1-6
D gene: .
CDR3 protein: CASTPDNEYSPLHF
CDR3 DNA: TGTGCCAGCACCCCGGACAATGAGTATTCACCCCTCCACTTT

clone size: .
V gene: TRBV12-3/TRBV12-4
J gene: TRBJ2-3
D gene: .
CDR3 protein: CASSLQGSDAEYF
CDR3 DNA: TGTGCCAGCAGCTTACAGGGATCAGATGCGGAGTATTTT

clone size: many
V gene: TRBV10-2
J gene: TRBJ2-3
D gene: .
CDR3 protein: CASSPPLGDTDTQYF
CDR3 DNA: TGCGCCAGCAGCCCCCCATTGGGGGACACAGATACGCAGTATTTT

clone size: .
V gene: TRBV13
J gene: TRBJ1-2
D gene: .
CDR3 protein: CASSLKFNYGYTF
CDR3 DNA: TGTGCCAGCAGCTTAAAATTTAACTATGGCTACACCTTC

clone size: few
V gene: TRBV29-1
J gene: TRBJ1-2
D gene: TRBD1
CDR3 protein: CSVEDRVEGAGGYTF
CDR3 DNA: TGCAGCGTTGAAGATCGGGTGGAGGGGGCGGGTGGCTACACCTTC